This T cell receptor beta chain was observed in a study of blood T cells in healthy people across ages. Using a J-beta primer mix together with a sample-barcoded 5' primer, a second PCR was run for roughly 7 to 11 cycles. TCRdb re-called the 5' RACE reads with MiXCR, one entry per CDR3 protein. This table holds 600,000 to 650,000 distinct CDR3 sequences, about 53% found once. This CDR3 contains 16 residues. From germline, CDR1 is MGHRA and CDR2 YSYEKL. J was trimmed by 2 bases and V by 5 bases; bases with no gene match: 10. This receptor was obtained from a man aged 55-75 years in good health. Sequenced material: blood. The chain recombines TRBV4-1 with TRBJ2-7; 9 bases map to TRBD1. The CDR3 DNA follows: TGCGCCAGCAGCTCCCGGACAGGGGAGGACCCCTACGAGCAGTACTTC. It yields the protein CASSSRTGEDPYEQYF.